A single sample gave rise to the 8 T cell receptor beta chains below, sequenced in a study of shared clonotypes between healthy human individuals (dated by TCRdb to 2019 to 2021). Library construction relied on the immunoSEQ multiplex PCR assay. Here the immuneACCESS table is served through TCRdb, limited to in-frame sequences with V and J called. Missing clones are a known gap in these copies; in checked studies unresolved V genes cover under half, and the rest lacks a known reason. Here the sample has about 1.1 million clones; roughly 74% occur a single time. Approximately 0.5% of the sample is held by the ten biggest clonotypes. Input material: memory CD4+ T cells from PBMCs. Explained via the paper, the cell subset or site label denotes: CD45RA-negative fraction. These receptors were collected from a man between 18 and 29 years old in good health. Some clones in this sample may be carry-over from other donors' samples.

In the case of this clone: The sample has other DNA sequences that encode this CDR3 too. This chain uses TRBV29-1 with TRBJ2-3, with unresolved D. The CDR3 has 10 amino acids. Germline V CDR1 and CDR2: SQVTM, ANQGSEA. V lost 8 bases and J lost 3, with 6 bases in between. The CDR3 protein is CSTNTDTQYF. The CDR3 coding sequence is TGCAGCACTAATACAGATACGCAGTATTTT.

This chain links TRBV4-2 with TRBJ2-7; TRBD1 might be the D (5 bases). Looked up from germline, CDR1 is LGHNA and CDR2 is YNFKEQ. The V end lost 2 bases, the J end lost 2 bases, and 7 bases lay between the germline ends. The CDR3 extends over 13 amino acids. CDR3 bases: TGTGCCAGCAGCCAACAGGGTGCCTACGAGCAGTACTTC. Its protein product is CASSQQGAYEQYF.

In its sample, this clone was seen many times. This rearrangement joins TRBV2 to TRBJ1-1; tentatively, D is TRBD1 (5 bases). Germline CDR1 SNHLY, CDR2 FYNNEI. There are 13 residues in the CDR3. Deletions cut 1 base from V and 8 bases from J, with 11 bases between. The CDR3 protein is CASSEDPGKEAFF. In DNA form, the CDR3 reads TGTGCCAGCAGTGAAGATCCAGGGAAGGAAGCTTTCTTT.

In this sample, this clone turned up a few times. The rearrangement links TRBV7-8 to TRBJ2-1, with 13 bases that match TRBD2. Germline CDR1 SGHVS, CDR2 FQNEAQ. V dropped 3 bases and J dropped 8; count of bases not matched to a gene: 7. The CDR3 spans 16 residues. The chain's CDR3 is CASSFRTSGSRDEQFF. The CDR3 region has the DNA TGTGCCAGCAGCTTCCGGACTAGCGGGAGTCGTGATGAGCAGTTCTTC. Drawing the rest from reference TRBV7-8 and TRBJ2-1, the complete variable domain is GAGVSQSPRYKVAKRGQDVALRCDPISGHVSLFWYQQALGQGPEFLTYFQNEAQLDKSGLPSDRFFAERPEGSVSTLKIQRTQQEDSAVYLCASSFRTSGSRDEQFFGPGTRLTVL.

The V call is TRBV19, the J call TRBJ2-3; 15 bases line up with TRBD2. The CDR3 is 16 residues long. Germline V CDR1 and CDR2: LNHDA, SQIVND (reference sequence). The V and J ends lost 5 bases and 4 bases, in that order; junction bases with no gene match: 4. The CDR3 spells CASSRTSGRGADTQYF. In DNA, the CDR3 is TGTGCCAGTAGTCGGACTAGCGGGAGGGGGGCAGATACGCAGTATTTT.

This clone was found many times. This chain joins TRBV4-1 and TRBJ2-7, with 7 bases aligning to TRBD1. This CDR3 region has 18 residues. The V gene's germline CDR1 is MGHRA and CDR2 YSYEKL. The V and J ends lost 1 base and 0 bases, in that order; junction bases with no gene match: 12. The CDR3 sequence is CASSQVVSLGQSSYEQYF. The CDR3 DNA follows: TGCGCCAGCAGCCAAGTAGTAAGTCTGGGACAGAGCTCCTACGAGCAGTACTTC.

The chain combines TRBV27 with TRBJ1-2; D is undetermined. V gave up 7 bases and J gave up 8 bases, with 11 bases separating them. The CDR3 totals 11 residues. Germline CDR1 MNHEY, CDR2 SMNVEV (reference sequence). CDR3 DNA sequence: TGTGCCAGCACCCCCCCGCTCGGCTACACCTTC. Protein sequence: CASTPPLGYTF.

The chain joins TRBV19 to TRBJ2-7, with TRBD1 matching 9 bases. The germline gives CDR1 LNHDA, CDR2 SQIVND (reference sequence). This CDR3 spans 15 amino acids. The ends lost 6 bases at V and 4 bases at J; junction bases unmatched: 10. The DNA for the CDR3 is TGTGCCAGTAGGCCTTATGGACAGGGGTCTTACGAGCAGTACTTC. This sequence encodes CASRPYGQGSYEQYF.